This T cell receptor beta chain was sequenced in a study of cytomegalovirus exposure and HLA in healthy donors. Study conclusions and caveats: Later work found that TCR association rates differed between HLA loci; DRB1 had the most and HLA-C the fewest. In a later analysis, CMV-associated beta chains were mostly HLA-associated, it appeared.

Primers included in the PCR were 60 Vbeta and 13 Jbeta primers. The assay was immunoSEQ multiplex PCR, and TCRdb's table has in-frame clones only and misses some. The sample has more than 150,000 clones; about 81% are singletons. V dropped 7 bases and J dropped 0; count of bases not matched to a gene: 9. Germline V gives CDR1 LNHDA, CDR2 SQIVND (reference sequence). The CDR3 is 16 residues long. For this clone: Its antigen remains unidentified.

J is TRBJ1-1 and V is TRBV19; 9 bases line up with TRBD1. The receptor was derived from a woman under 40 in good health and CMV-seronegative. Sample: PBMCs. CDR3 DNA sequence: TGTGCCAGTAACCAAGGCTGGGACAGGGTGAACACTGAAGCTTTCTTT. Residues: CASNQGWDRVNTEAFF. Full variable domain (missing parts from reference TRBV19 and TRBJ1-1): DGGITQSPKYLFRKEGQNVTLSCEQNLNHDAMYWYRQDPGQGLRLIYYSQIVNDFQKGDIAEGYSVSREKKESFPLTVTSAQKNPTAFYLCASNQGWDRVNTEAFFGQGTRLTVV.